Listed here are 22 T cell receptor beta chains from one sample, sequenced in a study of yellow fever vaccine responses in identical twins. Each CDR3 protein is one row after TCRdb ran MiXCR on the RT-PCR reads. The table records a few thousand distinct CDR3 sequences, about 88% of them present only once. The starting material was T cells from blood (PBMCs), unsorted or a sorted subset (not recorded which), obtained before or after yellow fever vaccination (not recorded which). These receptors came from a woman aged 18-35 years who received the yellow fever vaccine.

V gene TRBV29-1 combines with J gene TRBJ1-1; no clear D gene. V lost 6 bases, J lost 0 bases, and 11 bases lay in between. The CDR3 totals 13 residues. Germline V lookup: CDR1 SQVTM, CDR2 ANQGSEA. The CDR3 loop reads CSVSKELNTEAFF. The CDR3, as DNA: TGCAGCGTGTCTAAGGAACTGAACACTGAAGCTTTCTTT.

This chain links TRBV11-1 with TRBJ1-1, with unresolved D. The V end was cut by 5 bases, the J end by 1 base, with 11 bases between. Germline CDR1 and CDR2: SGHAT and FQDESV (reference sequence). The CDR3 length is 14 residues. CDR3 region: CASSRRRGNTEAFF. The CDR3, as DNA: TGTGCCAGCAGCCGGCGGCGAGGGAACACTGAAGCTTTCTTT.

The chain joins TRBV7-3 to TRBJ2-3; 11 bases match TRBD2. CDR3 length: 15 residues. The trim removed 5 bases at V and 6 bases at J, leaving 7 bases unmatched. Germline V gene sequence: CDR1 SGHTA, CDR2 FQGTGA. The CDR3 loop reads CASSVSGLAADTQYF. The CDR3 DNA sequence: TGTGCCAGCAGCGTTTCGGGACTAGCGGCGGATACGCAGTATTTT.

The genes are TRBV11-1 and TRBJ2-1; the match to TRBD2 covers 10 bases. The V gene's germline CDR1 is SGHAT and CDR2 FQDESV (reference sequence). The CDR3 is 16 residues long. Trimming cost V 3 bases and J 10 bases; bases outside gene matches: 12. CDR3 coding DNA: TGTGCCAGCAGCTTTAGGGGACTTCTAGCGGGAGACGAGCAGTTCTTC. Translation: CASSFRGLLAGDEQFF.

About this clonotype: Its ends do not fully match the called genes, so a read error is possible. This chain joins TRBV2 and TRBJ2-3; D is unresolved. The germline V gene encodes CDR1 SNHLY and CDR2 FYNNEI. The CDR3 is 16 residues long. CDR3 sequence: CASREVHGVSTDTQYF. As DNA, the CDR3 is TGTGCCAGCAGAGAAGTACATGGGGTGAGCACAGATACGCAGTATTTT.

The rearrangement joins TRBV15 to TRBJ2-7; D is possibly TRBD1 (5 bases). The V gene lost 1 base and the J gene lost 6 bases, with 13 bases spanning the gap. The CDR3 contains 14 residues. Looked up from germline, CDR1 is LNHNV and CDR2 is YYDKDF (reference sequence). The CDR3 region is CATSRVGVVSEQYF. CDR3 DNA sequence: TGTGCCACCAGCAGAGTAGGGGTGGTTAGCGAGCAGTACTTC.

The chain combines TRBV2 with TRBJ2-2; tentative D call: TRBD2 (6 bases). This CDR3 has 19 residues. Germline V CDR1 and CDR2: SNHLY, FYNNEI. Trimming removed 6 bases from V and 2 bases from J, with 25 bases in between. CDR3 sequence: CASRAWDFPPTKNTGELFF. In nucleotides, the CDR3 is TGTGCCAGCAGAGCGTGGGACTTCCCTCCAACGAAAAACACCGGGGAGCTGTTTTTT.

The chain is built from TRBV28 and TRBJ2-6; 7 positions match TRBD2. Losses at the gene ends were 6 bases for V and 9 bases for J; bases not matched to a gene: 11. CDR1 is MDHEN and CDR2 is SYDVKM in the germline V gene. The CDR3 sequence is 15 residues long. The CDR3 region is CASRPRGRGGNVLTF. The CDR3 bases are TGTGCCAGCAGACCGCGAGGGAGGGGAGGCAACGTCCTGACTTTC. Complete variable domain (other parts from reference TRBV28 and TRBJ2-6): DVKVTQSSRYLVKRTGEKVFLECVQDMDHENMFWYRQDPGLGLRLIYFSYDVKMKEKGDIPEGYSVSREKKERFSLILESASTNQTSMYLCASRPRGRGGNVLTFGAGSRLTVL.

V gene TRBV29-1 combines with J gene TRBJ2-7; TRBD1 matches at 10 bases. The germline V gene encodes CDR1 SQVTM and CDR2 ANQGSEA. The CDR3 has 15 residues. J was trimmed by 5 bases and V by 3 bases; bases with no gene match: 10. The CDR3 DNA is TGCAGCGTTGACGGGACAGGGGCGTTTGCTCACGAGCAGTACTTC. This gives the protein CSVDGTGAFAHEQYF.

This chain uses TRBV11-1 with TRBJ1-2; D not certain. Germline V gene data show CDR1 as SGHAT and CDR2 as FQDESV (reference sequence). V gave up 4 bases and J gave up 4 bases, with 13 bases separating them. This CDR3 spans 14 amino acids. DNA for the CDR3: TGTGCCAGCAGCTCCGTCGCAGCTGGCTATGGCTACACCTTC. Translating it yields CASSSVAAGYGYTF.

V and J are TRBV20-1 and TRBJ2-5; D is ambiguous. The CDR3 is made up of 14 amino acids. CDR1 and CDR2 (germline): DFQATT, SNEGSKA (reference sequence). Between the trimmed V and J ends, which lost 5 bases and 3 bases, there was a span of 16 bases. DNA for the CDR3: TGCAGTGCTCGTCGTTTGGTATCTGAAGAGACCCAGTACTTC. This encodes CSARRLVSEETQYF.

The rearrangement uses TRBV11-1 and TRBJ2-6; 11 bases fit TRBD1. V was clipped by 6 bases and J by 0 bases; unmatched bases: 10. The CDR3 is 19 residues long. Germline V gene data show CDR1 as SGHAT and CDR2 as FQDESV (reference sequence). The CDR3 loop is CASSRTTGTGGSGANVLTF. CDR3 bases: TGTGCCAGCAGTCGTACAACCGGGACAGGGGGCTCTGGGGCCAACGTCCTGACTTTC.

The chain joins TRBV18 to TRBJ2-7; TRBD2 aligns across 7 bases. V lost 6 bases and J lost 4; bases outside the gene matches: 6. Germline-derived CDR1 and CDR2 are KGHSH and LQKENI. The CDR3 is 13 amino acids. The CDR3: CASSSAGTYEQYF. The CDR3 DNA reads as TGTGCCAGCTCCTCAGCGGGGACTTACGAGCAGTACTTC.

The V call is TRBV19, the J call TRBJ2-3; the D gene could be TRBD1 or TRBD2 (5 bases each). With 9 bases removed from V and 4 bases from J, the gap between germline ends came to 17 bases. Germline values: CDR1 LNHDA, CDR2 SQIVND (reference sequence). This CDR3 is 14 amino acids long. Here the CDR3 reads CASREPADADTQYF. The CDR3 DNA follows: TGTGCCAGCAGGGAGCCCGCCGACGCAGATACGCAGTATTTT.

The chain uses TRBV6-2 or TRBV6-3 and TRBJ2-7; possible D gene TRBD1, 5 bases. Trimming pared 0 bases from V and 2 bases from J, leaving 14 bases between. There are 16 residues in the CDR3. CDR1 MNHEY and CDR2 SVGEGT come from the germline V gene. For the CDR3, the DNA is TGTGCCAGCAGTTACTCGAGACAGAGAAACACCTACGAGCAGTACTTC. Translated: CASSYSRQRNTYEQYF.

The rearrangement links TRBV2 to TRBJ2-7, with D unresolved. Between the trimmed V and J ends, which lost 2 bases and 0 bases, there was a span of 11 bases. Germline V CDR1 and CDR2: SNHLY, FYNNEI. The CDR3 is made up of 15 amino acids. CDR3 region: CASSENENSSYEQYF. The CDR3 nucleotides read TGTGCCAGCAGTGAAAACGAAAATAGCTCCTACGAGCAGTACTTC.

CDR3: CASSQDPAGGPETQYF. The DNA for the CDR3 is TGTGCCAGCAGCCAAGATCCAGCGGGGGGGCCAGAGACCCAGTACTTC. V usage is TRBV4-2 and J usage is TRBJ2-5; 10 bases are a match to TRBD2. Germline V gene data show CDR1 as LGHNA and CDR2 as YNFKEQ. The CDR3 covers 16 residues. The V segment lost 0 bases and the J segment 4 bases; nucleotides outside the gene matches: 5.

This sequence joins TRBV11-1 and TRBJ2-7, with 7 nucleotides matching TRBD2. J gave up 2 bases and V 2 bases, and 6 bases lay outside the gene matches. The CDR3 spans 15 residues. Germline V lookup: CDR1 SGHAT, CDR2 FQDESV (reference sequence). The CDR3, as DNA: TGTGCCAGCAGCTTAACTGGCGGGAGCCCCTACGAGCAGTACTTC. Translating it yields CASSLTGGSPYEQYF.

CDR3 nucleotides: TGTGCCAGCAGTTTAGTCGGAGATACGCAGTATTTT. This gives the protein CASSLVGDTQYF. This chain uses TRBV12-3 or TRBV12-4 with TRBJ2-3; no definite D call. The germline V and J ends were trimmed by 1 base and 5 bases, with 4 bases remaining between them. The length of the CDR3 is 12 residues.

This chain joins TRBV5-1 and TRBJ2-3, with 8 bases fitting TRBD2. V lost 0 bases, J lost 3 bases, and 3 bases stayed unmatched. This CDR3 has 15 amino acids. Germline V gene lookup returns CDR1 SGHRS and CDR2 YFSETQ. CDR3 in amino acids: CASSLDSGGTDTQYF. In nucleotides, the CDR3 is TGCGCCAGCAGCTTGGACTCGGGGGGGACAGATACGCAGTATTTT.

The genes are TRBV4-2 and TRBJ2-3; tentative D call: TRBD2 (5 bases). Trimming left V 0 bases short and J 0 bases short, with 7 bases between. The CDR3 is 15 residues long. Germline-derived CDR1 and CDR2 are LGHNA and YNFKEQ. The CDR3 protein is CASSQDGGSTDTQYF. The DNA of the CDR3 is TGTGCCAGCAGCCAAGACGGCGGGAGCACAGATACGCAGTATTTT.

This clonotype has a handful of counts. The chain employs TRBV29-1 and TRBJ1-2, with a possible D match to TRBD1 (5 bases). The CDR3 is made up of 12 amino acids. The V and J ends lost 4 bases and 8 bases respectively, with 14 bases between them. The germline V gene has CDR1 SQVTM and CDR2 ANQGSEA. The CDR3, as DNA: TGCAGCGTTGGGCAGGGCGGGGGAGGCTACACCTTC. The encoded protein is CSVGQGGGGYTF.